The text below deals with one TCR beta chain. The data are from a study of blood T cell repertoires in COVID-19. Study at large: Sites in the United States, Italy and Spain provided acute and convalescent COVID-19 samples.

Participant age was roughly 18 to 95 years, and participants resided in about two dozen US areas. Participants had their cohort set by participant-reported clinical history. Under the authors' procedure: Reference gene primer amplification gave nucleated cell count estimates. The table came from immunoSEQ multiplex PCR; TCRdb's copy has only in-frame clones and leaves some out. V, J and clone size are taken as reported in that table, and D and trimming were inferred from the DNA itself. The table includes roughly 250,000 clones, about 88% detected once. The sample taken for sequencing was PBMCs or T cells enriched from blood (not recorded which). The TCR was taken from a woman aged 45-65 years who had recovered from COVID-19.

The CDR3 protein is CASSVGEGGYSPLHF. DNA for the CDR3: TGTGCCAGCAGCGTAGGGGAGGGGGGCTATTCACCCCTCCACTTT. V usage is TRBV9 and J usage is TRBJ1-6, with TRBD1 as a possible D gene (6 bases). The germline gives CDR1 SGDLS, CDR2 YYNGEE. V dropped 0 bases and J dropped 8 bases, with 12 bases sitting between them. CDR3 length: 15 amino acids.